The 32 T cell receptor beta chains listed next were all sequenced from one sample in a study of T cell responses to AZD1222 COVID-19 vaccine (dated by TCRdb to about 2021). Library preparation employed the immunoSEQ multiplex PCR assay. TCRdb's version of the immuneACCESS table is confined to in-frame rearrangements and falls short of the full clone set. An unresolved V gene accounts for under half of the shortfall where checked; the remainder is of unknown origin. Recorded for this sample are some 74,000 clones; 87% of them occurred a single time. The top ten constitute approximately 1.3% of the sample. The time point label on this specimen signifies: about 28 days (+/-7) after the second vaccine dose. Sequencing was performed on peripheral blood, taken 28 days after the second AZD1222 dose. The receptors derive from an adult who received the AZD1222 COVID-19 vaccine.

The chain carries TRBV6-5 and TRBJ1-6, with a tentative D call TRBD1 (5 bases). Looked up from germline, CDR1 is MNHEY and CDR2 is SVGAGI. The CDR3 is 15 residues long. V shed 0 bases and J shed 8 bases, with 11 bases lying between them. CDR3: CASSYSRQGDSPLHF. DNA for the CDR3: TGTGCCAGCAGTTACTCGAGGCAGGGCGATTCACCCCTCCACTTT.

This chain uses TRBV5-8 with TRBJ2-5, with 9 bases fitting TRBD2. The V and J ends lost 4 bases and 2 bases, in that order; junction bases with no gene match: 9. From germline, CDR1 is SGHTS and CDR2 YDEGEE. This CDR3 spans 16 amino acids. The CDR3 is CASSMGPTSGQETQYF. CDR3 DNA sequence: TGTGCCAGCAGCATGGGGCCGACTAGCGGACAAGAGACCCAGTACTTC.

Here the CDR3 reads CASKPGQGLNTEAFF. As DNA, the CDR3 is TGTGCCAGCAAACCCGGACAGGGCTTGAACACTGAAGCTTTCTTT. The chain joins TRBV6-6 to TRBJ1-1; 8 nucleotides match TRBD1. The CDR3 is made up of 15 amino acids. Germline CDR1 is MNHNY and CDR2 is SVGAGI (reference sequence). The trim removed 7 bases at V and 0 bases at J, leaving 7 bases unmatched.

The genes are TRBV5-1 and TRBJ2-5; D not resolved. Trimming shortened V by 5 bases and J by 2 bases, and 10 bases separated the two germline ends. Per germline, CDR1 SGHRS and CDR2 YFSETQ. CDR3 size: 13 residues. The CDR3 DNA follows: TGCGCCAGCAGTTTGACCCATCAAGAGACCCAGTACTTC. Protein sequence: CASSLTHQETQYF.

This clone was found a few times. The CDR3 region is CASSLGGFRGQETQYF. The CDR3 bases are TGTGCCAGCAGCTTAGGGGGATTCAGGGGACAAGAGACCCAGTACTTC. This sequence joins TRBV11-3 and TRBJ2-5; a possible D gene is TRBD1 (6 bases). Germline values: CDR1 SGHNT, CDR2 YENEEA. The CDR3 has 16 amino acids. V was cut by 1 base and J by 2 bases, with 14 bases left in between.

This chain connects TRBV6-5 to TRBJ1-1; D is unclear. The V end lost 2 bases, the J end lost 0 bases, and 7 bases lay between the germline ends. This CDR3 region has 14 residues. Germline loops: CDR1 MNHEY, CDR2 SVGAGI. The CDR3 DNA is TGTGCCAGCAGTTACGCACTTATGAACACTGAAGCTTTCTTT. Protein sequence: CASSYALMNTEAFF.

This clone was seen just once. The genes are TRBV3-1 (or the pseudogene TRBV3-2) and TRBJ1-1; perhaps TRBD1 as D (5 bases). The CDR3 is 13 amino acids. Germline assignment: CDR1 LGHDT and CDR2 YNNKEL (reference sequence). V dropped 10 bases and J dropped 2 bases, with 14 bases sitting between them. CDR3 sequence reads: CATRTSLNTEAFF. CDR3 nucleotide sequence: TGTGCCACCCGGACAAGCCTAAACACTGAAGCTTTCTTT.

V and J are TRBV9 and TRBJ2-1; D is possibly TRBD1 or TRBD2 (5 bases each). V lost 0 bases, J lost 10 bases, and 20 bases lay in between. Germline-derived CDR1 and CDR2 are SGDLS and YYNGEE. This CDR3 has 16 amino acids. The DNA for the CDR3 is TGTGCCAGCAGCGTAGCCCGGCTTTCGGGACCACGCGAGCAGTTCTTC. Protein sequence: CASSVARLSGPREQFF. Combining the CDR3 with reference TRBV9 and TRBJ2-1 gives the whole variable domain DSGVTQTPKHLITATGQRVTLRCSPRSGDLSVYWYQQSLDQGLQFLIQYYNGEERAKGNILERFSAQQFPDLHSELNLSSLELGDSALYFCASSVARLSGPREQFFGPGTRLTVL.

The chain is built from TRBV6-5 and TRBJ2-3, with D perhaps TRBD1 (6 bases). The CDR3 loop spans 13 amino acids. Trimming pared 2 bases from V and 6 bases from J, leaving 9 bases between. The V gene's germline CDR1 is MNHEY and CDR2 SVGAGI. The CDR3 DNA sequence: TGTGCCAGCAGTTACACAGGGTTCGATACGCAGTATTTT. This encodes CASSYTGFDTQYF.

The chain links TRBV12-5 to TRBJ1-5; the D is unclear. Trimming took off 6 bases at V and 2 bases at J, with 23 bases between the two ends. The germline CDR1 and CDR2 sequences are LGHNT and FRNRAP. The CDR3 has 18 amino acids. The CDR3 loop is CASGAPGSKRGGNQPQHF. CDR3 sequence (DNA): TGTGCTAGTGGGGCCCCCGGGTCCAAACGCGGTGGCAATCAGCCCCAGCATTTT.

The chain has TRBV4-1 and TRBJ1-1; D remains ambiguous. The germline CDR1 and CDR2 sequences are MGHRA and YSYEKL. The CDR3 extends over 14 amino acids. V shed 4 bases and J shed 1 base, with 10 bases lying between them. The CDR3 sequence: CASSPLDPNTEAFF. The CDR3 DNA reads as TGCGCCAGCAGCCCATTAGACCCGAACACTGAAGCTTTCTTT.

V is TRBV18 and J is TRBJ2-1, with 8 positions matching TRBD2. CDR3 size: 18 residues. CDR1 is KGHSH, CDR2 LQKENI, per germline. The trim removed 2 bases at V and 5 bases at J, leaving 14 bases unmatched. CDR3 in amino acids: CASSPMPSGPSVHNEQFF. The DNA of the CDR3 is TGTGCCAGCTCACCAATGCCTAGCGGGCCGTCCGTTCACAATGAGCAGTTCTTC.

This clone has a single count. The chain has TRBV18 and TRBJ1-2; 8 nucleotides line up with TRBD1. Germline V gene lookup returns CDR1 KGHSH and CDR2 LQKENI. The CDR3 contains 14 residues. V trimming: 3 bases; J trimming: 3 bases; junction bases outside the gene matches: 3. The CDR3 region has the DNA TGTGCCAGCTCACCTCAGGACAGGGACTATGGCTACACCTTC. This encodes CASSPQDRDYGYTF.

The CDR3 reads CASSSGTSGSVAKNIQYF. The DNA of the CDR3 is TGTGCCAGTAGTAGCGGGACTAGCGGGAGTGTAGCCAAAAACATTCAGTACTTC. This chain connects TRBV19 to TRBJ2-4; TRBD2 matches at 14 bases. Per the germline V gene, CDR1 is LNHDA and CDR2 is SQIVND (reference sequence). The CDR3 covers 18 residues. Trimming removed 4 bases from V and 0 bases from J; junction bases left unmatched: 5.

This chain connects TRBV21-1 to TRBJ2-6; the D segment call TRBD1 is taken from the table without a DNA check. TRBV21-1 is a documented pseudogene. The CDR3 sequence is 19 residues long. CDR3 DNA: TGTGCCAGCAGCAAAGCGAAAGACAGGGGGCTATCTGGGGCCAACGTCCTGACTTTC. Amino acid sequence: CASSKAKDRGLSGANVLTF.

This chain uses TRBV25-1 with TRBJ1-2; D might be TRBD1 (5 bases). Germline CDR1 MGHDK, CDR2 SYGVNS. This CDR3 region has 15 residues. V was shortened by 3 bases and J by 2 bases, with 13 bases between the two germline ends. As DNA, the CDR3 is TGTGCCAGCAGTGATCCCGCAGGGACGAACTATGGCTACACCTTC. Its translation is CASSDPAGTNYGYTF.

The chain links TRBV7-8 to TRBJ1-2; no clear D gene. The V gene lost 2 bases and the J gene lost 7 bases, with 17 bases spanning the gap. The CDR3 totals 15 residues. Germline V gene sequence: CDR1 SGHVS, CDR2 FQNEAQ. CDR3 residues: CASSLLSQAMGGYTF. The CDR3 DNA reads as TGTGCCAGCAGCTTATTGTCCCAAGCGATGGGTGGCTACACCTTC.

The chain links TRBV10-3 to TRBJ2-1; D is possibly TRBD1 (6 bases). The V gene lost 2 bases and the J gene lost 9 bases, with 14 bases spanning the gap. The CDR3 spans 14 residues. The germline gives CDR1 ENHRY, CDR2 SYGVKD. CDR3 sequence: CAISEREDSREQFF. The CDR3 DNA sequence: TGTGCCATCAGTGAGCGCGAGGACAGCCGTGAGCAGTTCTTC.

This chain uses TRBV20-1 with TRBJ2-3; no clear D gene. Germline-derived CDR1 and CDR2 are DFQATT and SNEGSKA (reference sequence). Between the trimmed V and J ends, which lost 6 bases and 2 bases, there was a span of 3 bases. The length of the CDR3 is 10 residues. DNA of the CDR3: TGCAGTGCCAACACAGATACGCAGTATTTT. Encoded protein: CSANTDTQYF.

Here the CDR3 DNA reads TGTGCCAGCAGCCCCCTAGCGGCGTCCTACAATGAGCAGTTCTTC. This codes for CASSPLAASYNEQFF. The J gene is TRBJ2-1, the V gene TRBV7-3; 7 bases agree with TRBD2. With 5 bases clipped from V and 1 base from J, the junction kept 5 bases outside the gene matches. Germline assignment: CDR1 SGHTA and CDR2 FQGTGA. The CDR3 runs to 15 residues.

The chain is built from TRBV29-1 and TRBJ1-2; possibly TRBD1 for D (6 bases). The CDR3 totals 13 residues. Germline V gives CDR1 SQVTM, CDR2 ANQGSEA. The ends were cut back, 5 bases at V and 3 bases at J, with 13 bases in the middle. DNA for the CDR3: TGCAGCGTTAACGTACAGGGTTACTATGGCTACACCTTC. This sequence encodes CSVNVQGYYGYTF.

V and J are TRBV5-1 and TRBJ2-1; D possibly matches TRBD1 or TRBD2 (5 bases each). The CDR3 is made up of 16 amino acids. From germline, CDR1 is SGHRS and CDR2 YFSETQ. V lost 1 base and J 0 bases, leaving 11 bases between the germline ends. CDR3 in amino acids: CASSLPGTGSYNEQFF. In DNA, the CDR3 is TGCGCCAGCAGCTTGCCCGGGACGGGCTCCTACAATGAGCAGTTCTTC. Using reference TRBV5-1 and TRBJ2-1 for the parts outside the CDR3, the full variable domain is KAGVTQTPRYLIKTRGQQVTLSCSPISGHRSVSWYQQTPGQGLQFLFEYFSETQRNKGNFPGRFSGRQFSNSRSEMNVSTLELGDSALYLCASSLPGTGSYNEQFFGPGTRLTVL.

The table lists this clone with a count of one. The gene calls are TRBV12-3 or TRBV12-4 and TRBJ1-1, with D unresolved. V was cut by 7 bases and J by 0 bases, with 6 bases left in between. The CDR3 length is 12 residues. The DNA of the CDR3 is TGTGCCAGCACGCCAATGAACACTGAAGCTTTCTTT. It translates to CASTPMNTEAFF.

This clone is a singleton in its sample. The chain uses TRBV27 and TRBJ1-4; maybe TRBD1 (6 bases). Germline V gives CDR1 MNHEY, CDR2 SMNVEV (reference sequence). Trimming shortened V by 8 bases and J by 4 bases, and 14 bases separated the two germline ends. The CDR3 totals 14 residues. CDR3 nucleotide sequence: TGTGCCAGCTCCTGGGGGACACTTAATGAAAAACTGTTTTTT. This encodes CASSWGTLNEKLFF.

The J gene is TRBJ2-2, the V gene TRBV10-1; D ambiguous. The CDR3 length is 14 residues. Germline lookup yields CDR1 WNHNN and CDR2 SYGVQD (reference sequence). V was shortened by 5 bases and J by 5 bases, with 12 bases between the two germline ends. The CDR3 DNA reads TGCGCCAGCAGTACTTCCAGCAGTACCGGGGAGCTGTTTTTT. It yields the protein CASSTSSSTGELFF.

This chain connects TRBV29-1 to TRBJ1-1; D unclear. The V gene lost 4 bases and the J gene lost 3 bases, with 9 bases spanning the gap. Per the germline V gene, CDR1 is SQVTM and CDR2 is ANQGSEA. This CDR3 comprises 12 residues. The CDR3 loop reads CSVVRDDTEAFF. CDR3 bases: TGCAGCGTTGTCAGAGACGACACTGAAGCTTTCTTT.

This chain joins TRBV7-9 and TRBJ2-1, with TRBD2 identical over 7 bases. With V trimmed by 5 bases and J by 8 bases, 12 bases remained unmatched. The CDR3 runs 15 residues. CDR1 is SEHNR, CDR2 FQNEAQ, per germline (reference sequence). The CDR3 DNA reads TGTGCCAGCAGCCCCGGACTAGGAGAGGGGTATGAGCAGTTCTTC. The encoded protein is CASSPGLGEGYEQFF. The full variable domain, completed using reference TRBV7-9 and TRBJ2-1, is DTGVSQNPRHKITKRGQNVTFRCDPISEHNRLYWYRQTLGQGPEFLTYFQNEAQLEKSRLLSDRFSAERPKGSFSTLEIQRTEQGDSAMYLCASSPGLGEGYEQFFGPGTRLTVL.

A few counts support this clone. The same CDR3 arises from other DNA sequences in this sample as well. The chain employs TRBV7-2 and TRBJ2-2; D is perhaps TRBD1 (7 bases). The CDR3 consists of 17 residues. CDR1 and CDR2 from the germline V gene are SGHTA and FQGNSA. V shed 4 bases and J shed 3 bases, with 18 bases lying between them. In nucleotides, the CDR3 is TGTGCCAGCAGCTCTTATGGGCGGGACAGATACACCGGGGAGCTGTTTTTT. This sequence encodes CASSSYGRDRYTGELFF.

The chain recombines TRBV11-3 with TRBJ2-1; TRBD1 agrees at 9 bases. This CDR3 spans 15 amino acids. Per the germline V gene, CDR1 is SGHNT and CDR2 is YENEEA. V was clipped by 5 bases and J by 7 bases; unmatched bases: 9. The CDR3 DNA reads TGTGCCAGCAGCCAACGGGGACAGGGCTTGAATGAGCAGTTCTTC. Residues: CASSQRGQGLNEQFF.

In DNA, the CDR3 is TGCAGCGTTGAAGAGGACAGGGTTGAAGGCTACACCTTC. Translating gives CSVEEDRVEGYTF. The chain has TRBV29-1 and TRBJ1-2; 8 bases fit TRBD1. The length of the CDR3 is 13 residues. Germline CDR1 is SQVTM and CDR2 is ANQGSEA. V lost 0 bases, J lost 8 bases, and 5 bases stayed unmatched.

The rearrangement links TRBV28 to TRBJ1-2; D ambiguous. The V gene lost 6 bases and the J gene lost 4 bases, with 15 bases spanning the gap. The CDR3 loop spans 14 amino acids. Looked up from germline, CDR1 is MDHEN and CDR2 is SYDVKM. The CDR3 nucleotides are TGTGCCAGCAGCCCATATGGCCGCAGCTATGGCTACACCTTC. It yields the protein CASSPYGRSYGYTF.

In its sample, this clone was seen a few times. This sequence joins TRBV2 and TRBJ1-5; no reliable D call. The germline CDR1 and CDR2 sequences are SNHLY and FYNNEI. Trimming took 10 bases from V and 0 from J, leaving 16 bases between them. This CDR3 has 15 amino acids. Here the CDR3 reads CATQSERFSNQPQHF. DNA of the CDR3: TGTGCCACCCAAAGCGAGAGATTTAGCAATCAGCCCCAGCATTTT. Full variable domain (outside the CDR3, taken from reference TRBV2 and TRBJ1-5): EPEVTQTPSHQVTQMGQEVILRCVPISNHLYFYWYRQILGQKVEFLVSFYNNEISEKSEIFDDQFSVERPDGSNFTLKIRSTKLEDSAMYFCATQSERFSNQPQHFGDGTRLSIL.